The present TCR beta chain was sequenced within a study of monozygotic twins with inflammatory bowel disease. Template-switch reactions added UMIs with a 6-nucleotide sample barcode. TCRdb re-called the 5' RACE reads; every CDR3 protein appears as one record, without DNA. This sample contains some 83,000 distinct CDR3 sequences. Each donor supplied about 2.4 ml of blood. The CDR3 has 14 amino acids. The V gene's germline CDR1 is SGHRS and CDR2 YFSETQ. Study-level findings and limits: Whereas healthy co-twins had higher TCRbeta diversity (inverse Simpson), IBD patients had lower diversity.

A word on this clonotype: The antigen is not known.

The receptor was isolated from a human donor with ulcerative colitis or Crohn's disease, or a healthy co-twin of an affected twin (not recorded which). The chain has TRBV5-1 and TRBJ2-3; TCRdb returns TRBD1, unconfirmable since there is no DNA. The specimen was blood. This CDR3 reads CASSLAGGRNTQYF.